There are many counts of the clone carrying this TCR beta chain. Its antigen is unknown. The data were obtained in a study of blood T cells in healthy people across ages. From germline, CDR1 is MNHEY and CDR2 SMNVEV (reference sequence). Trimming left V 6 bases short and J 5 bases short, with 16 bases between. This CDR3 has 14 amino acids. General study points: Long-lived donors had more naive CD4+ cells and higher diversity than aged donors. The recorded TCR beta diversity per million T cells decreased in a roughly linear manner with age. For the donors, CMV status was unknown and possibly confounded expanded clonotype changes.

Primers used in a second PCR of roughly 6 to 12 cycles were a sample-barcoded 5' primer and a J-beta primer mix. A template-switch adaptor containing 12 random nucleotides labeled each cDNA molecule. TCRdb reprocessed the 5' RACE reads via MiXCR and lists one record per CDR3 protein. The table shows 590,000 or so distinct CDR3 sequences, with about 30% occurring only once. The sequence was obtained from a woman older than 75 in good health. The chain combines TRBV27 with TRBJ2-5; D perhaps matches TRBD2 (7 bases). Sequenced input: blood. The CDR3 nucleotides read TGTGCCAGCAGGGAGGGGGGGCCTAGGGAGACCCAGTACTTC. It codes for CASREGGPRETQYF.